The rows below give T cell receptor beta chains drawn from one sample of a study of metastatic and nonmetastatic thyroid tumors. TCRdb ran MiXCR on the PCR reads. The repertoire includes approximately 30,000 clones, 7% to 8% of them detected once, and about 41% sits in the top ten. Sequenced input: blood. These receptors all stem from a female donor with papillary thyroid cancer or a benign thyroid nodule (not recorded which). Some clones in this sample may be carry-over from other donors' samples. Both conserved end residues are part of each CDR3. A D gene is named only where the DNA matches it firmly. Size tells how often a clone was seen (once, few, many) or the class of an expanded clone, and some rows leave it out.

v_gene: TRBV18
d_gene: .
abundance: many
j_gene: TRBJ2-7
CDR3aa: CASSPQGSEQYF
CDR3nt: TGTGCCAGCTCCCCTCAGGGGAGCGAGCAGTACTTC

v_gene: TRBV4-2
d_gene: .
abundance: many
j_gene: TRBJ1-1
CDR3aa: CASSQEKNTEAFF
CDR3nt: TGTGCCAGCAGCCAAGAAAAGAACACTGAAGCTTTCTTT

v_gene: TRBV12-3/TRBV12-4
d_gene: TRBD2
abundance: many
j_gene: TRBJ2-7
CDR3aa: CASSWGGSEQYF
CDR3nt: TGTGCCAGCAGTTGGGGGGGGAGCGAGCAGTACTTC

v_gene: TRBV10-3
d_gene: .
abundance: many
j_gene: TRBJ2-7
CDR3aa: CAIMRDNSYEQYF
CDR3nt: TGTGCCATCATGAGGGACAACTCCTACGAGCAGTACTTC

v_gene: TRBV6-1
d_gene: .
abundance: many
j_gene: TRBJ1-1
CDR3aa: CASSDGVGTEAFF
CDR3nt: TGTGCCAGCAGTGACGGGGTTGGCACTGAAGCTTTCTTT

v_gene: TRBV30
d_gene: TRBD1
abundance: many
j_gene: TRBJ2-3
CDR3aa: CASDRGLSTDTQYF
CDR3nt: TGTGCCTCCGACAGGGGGCTGAGCACAGATACGCAGTATTTT

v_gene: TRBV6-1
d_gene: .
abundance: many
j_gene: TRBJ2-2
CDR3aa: CASRRVSGTANTGELFF
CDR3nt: TGTGCCAGCAGAAGGGTATCCGGTACGGCGAACACCGGGGAGCTGTTTTTT

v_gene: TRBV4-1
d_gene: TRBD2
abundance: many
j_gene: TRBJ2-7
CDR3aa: CASSQFQRLAAPYEQYF
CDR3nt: TGCGCCAGCAGCCAATTCCAGAGACTAGCGGCCCCCTACGAGCAGTACTTC

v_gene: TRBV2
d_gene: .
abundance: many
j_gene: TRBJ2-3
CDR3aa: CASSVLGGTDTQYF
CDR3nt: TGTGCCAGCAGTGTCCTGGGGGGAACAGATACGCAGTATTTT

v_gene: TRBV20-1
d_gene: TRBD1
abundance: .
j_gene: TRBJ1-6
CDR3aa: CSARDSTGWDSPLHF
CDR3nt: TGCAGTGCTCGCGACTCGACAGGGTGGGATTCACCCCTCCACTTT

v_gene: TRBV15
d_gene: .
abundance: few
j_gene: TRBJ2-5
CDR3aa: CATSRIPGPRETQYF
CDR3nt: TGTGCCACCAGCAGAATACCGGGACCTCGGGAGACCCAGTACTTC

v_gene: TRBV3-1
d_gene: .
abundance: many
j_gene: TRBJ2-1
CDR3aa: CASSPAGRNEQFF
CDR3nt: TGTGCCAGCAGCCCCGCAGGGCGCAATGAGCAGTTCTTC

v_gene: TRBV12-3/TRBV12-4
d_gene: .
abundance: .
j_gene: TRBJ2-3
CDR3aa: CASRCMIGTDTQYF
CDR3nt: TGTGCCAGCAGATGTATGATAGGGACAGATACGCAGTATTTT

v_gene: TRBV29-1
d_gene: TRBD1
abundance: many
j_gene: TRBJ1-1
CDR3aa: CSVARQGNTEAFF
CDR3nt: TGCAGCGTCGCACGACAGGGGAACACTGAAGCTTTCTTT

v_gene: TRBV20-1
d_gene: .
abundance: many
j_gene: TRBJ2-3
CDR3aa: CSAREMGATDTQYF
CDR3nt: TGCAGTGCTAGAGAAATGGGGGCGACAGATACGCAGTATTTT

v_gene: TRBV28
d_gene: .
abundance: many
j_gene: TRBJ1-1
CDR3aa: CASSYPGAEAFF
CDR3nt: TGTGCCAGCAGTTATCCGGGAGCTGAAGCTTTCTTT

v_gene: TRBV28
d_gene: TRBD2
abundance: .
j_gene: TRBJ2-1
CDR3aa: CASIPWGTPKIWTSGPYNEQFF
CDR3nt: TGTGCCAGCATACCTTGGGGAACCCCGAAAATTTGGACTAGCGGGCCGTACAATGAGCAGTTCTTC

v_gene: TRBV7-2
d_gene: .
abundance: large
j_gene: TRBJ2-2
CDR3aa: CASSSKLGGGELFF
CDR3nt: TGTGCCAGCAGCTCAAAACTTGGTGGGGGGGAGCTGTTTTTT

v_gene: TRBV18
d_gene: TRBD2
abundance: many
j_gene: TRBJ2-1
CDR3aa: CASSPQSSGSHNEQFF
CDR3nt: TGTGCCAGCTCACCACAGTCTAGCGGGAGTCACAATGAGCAGTTCTTC

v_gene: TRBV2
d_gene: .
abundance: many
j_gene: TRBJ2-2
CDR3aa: CASKGEGTGELFF
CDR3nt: TGTGCCAGCAAGGGGGAGGGTACCGGGGAGCTGTTTTTT